A selection of T cell receptor beta chains follows, all from one sample in a study of blood T cells in healthy people across ages. In TCRdb, the 5' RACE reads were re-called with MiXCR into one record per CDR3 protein. Among some 940,000 distinct CDR3 sequences listed, about 28% were seen once. Another study also made use of these data, one on T cells of mothers and their children.

Sequenced material: blood. Receptors originate from a woman between 40 and 55 years old in good health. Each CDR3 is given with its conserved first and last residue. D genes are given only for firm matches. Some rows have no size entry. The others give once, few or many, or a class for an expanded clone.

>TRBV5-1|TRBD1|15|many|TRBJ2-1
TGCGCCAGCAGCTTAATCGGGACAGGGGGCCATGAGCAGTTCTTC
CASSLIGTGGHEQFF
>TRBV7-9|TRBD1|15|few|TRBJ1-1
TGTGCCAGCAGCGAAAGGACAGGGGTGAACACTGAAGCTTTCTTT
CASSERTGVNTEAFF
>TRBV12-3/TRBV12-4|TRBD1|16|-|TRBJ2-2
TGTGCCAGCAGTTCCCGGATAGGGGGCCAAACCGGGGAGCTGTTTTTT
CASSSRIGGQTGELFF
>TRBV14|TRBD2|15|few|TRBJ2-5
TGTGCCAGCAGCCAAGATCTAGGACTAGCAGCCGCGCAGTACTTC
CASSQDLGLAAAQYF
>TRBV7-2|TRBD2|15|many|TRBJ2-1
TGTGCCAGCAGGCCCCGGGGGGGGGCATACAATGAGCAGTTCTTC
CASRPRGGAYNEQFF
>TRBV5-1|-|12|few|TRBJ1-2
TGCGCCAGCAGCTTGGACGTTGATGGCTACACCTTC
CASSLDVDGYTF
>TRBV2|-|14|-|TRBJ1-2
TGTGCCAGCAGTGATAGAAGGGATAGCTATGGCTACACCTTC
CASSDRRDSYGYTF
>TRBV3-1|-|12|-|TRBJ1-1
TGTGCCAGCAGCCAAACGCAGGGTTTGGCTTTCTTT
CASSQTQGLAFF
>TRBV7-2|-|13|many|TRBJ2-7
TGTGCCAGCAGGAAGGGGGGTTCCTACGAGCAGTACTTC
CASRKGGSYEQYF
>TRBV28|TRBD1|15|-|TRBJ2-1
TGTGCCAGCAGTCTCAACAGGGGACCCTACAATGAGCAGTTCTTC
CASSLNRGPYNEQFF
>TRBV12-5|TRBD1|14|-|TRBJ1-2
TGTGCTAGTGGTTTGGAAACAGGGGTTCAAGGCTACACCTTC
CASGLETGVQGYTF
>TRBV7-9|-|13|-|TRBJ1-2
TGTGCCAGCAGCCCTAGGGGTCCGGATGGCTACACCTTC
CASSPRGPDGYTF
>TRBV10-2|TRBD2|15|few|TRBJ2-3
TGCGCCAGCGGCGACGGACTAGCGACCCCAGATACGCAGTATTTT
CASGDGLATPDTQYF
>TRBV7-2|-|15|few|TRBJ1-5
TGTGCCAGCAGCTTAGGGGGACACGGCAATCAGCCCCAGCATTTT
CASSLGGHGNQPQHF
>TRBV6-1|TRBD2|15|-|TRBJ2-5
TGTGCCAGCCGTGACCCGGGACTAGCGATAGAGACCCAGTACTTC
CASRDPGLAIETQYF
>TRBV28|TRBD1|16|-|TRBJ2-1
TGTGCCAGCAGTTTACCGGGACAGGGCAAGGGCAATGAGCAGTTCTTC
CASSLPGQGKGNEQFF
>TRBV6-2/TRBV6-3|-|14|many|TRBJ1-5
TGTGCCAGCGCCGGGACTACGAGCAATCAGCCCCAGCATTTT
CASAGTTSNQPQHF
>TRBV27|-|17|many|TRBJ2-3
TGTGCCAGCAGTTCCCCTGCGGACAGGGACTACACAGATACGCAGTATTTT
CASSSPADRDYTDTQYF
>TRBV7-9|-|16|few|TRBJ2-2
TGTGCCAGCAGACAGGAGGGGGCCTCGAACACCGGGGAGCTGTTTTTT
CASRQEGASNTGELFF
>TRBV24-1|-|13|few|TRBJ1-2
TGTGCCACCAGTGTGCAGGCGTACTATGGCTACACCTTC
CATSVQAYYGYTF
>TRBV29-1|-|13|few|TRBJ1-1
TGCAGCTGCCGGCCGACGAGAAACACTGAAGCTTTCTTT
CSCRPTRNTEAFF
>TRBV9|TRBD2|16|few|TRBJ2-1
TGTGCCAGCAGCGTGACTAGCGGGGTAACAGGGGATGAGCAGTTCTTC
CASSVTSGVTGDEQFF
>TRBV5-6|-|15|-|TRBJ2-3
TGTGCCAGCAGCTTGGTGCCTAGAGAAGGAGATACGCAGTATTTT
CASSLVPREGDTQYF
>TRBV5-1|TRBD2|17|-|TRBJ2-7
TGCGCCAGCAGGGCTACTAGCGGGGCGAAGGTAGCCTACGAGCAGTACTTC
CASRATSGAKVAYEQYF
>TRBV6-5|-|17|once|TRBJ1-1
TGTGCCCGCAGTTCTCTCGGGGGAGGGCCCCCGAACACTGAAGCTTTCTTT
CARSSLGGGPPNTEAFF
>TRBV5-5|-|15|-|TRBJ1-3
TGTGCCAGCAGCTCGGCGGGGAGATCTGGAAACACCATATATTTT
CASSSAGRSGNTIYF
>TRBV28|-|17|few|TRBJ2-7
TGTGCCAGCAGTTTTTCGGGGGTCAGGAAGCTCACCTACGAGCAGTACTTC
CASSFSGVRKLTYEQYF
>TRBV12-3/TRBV12-4|-|14|-|TRBJ2-1
TGTGCCAGCAGTTTATTCGAGTCGAGCGGTGGGCAGTTCTTC
CASSLFESSGGQFF
>TRBV7-9|-|14|few|TRBJ1-2
TGTGCCAGCACCGGGGGGGAACGTATCGATGGCTACACCTTC
CASTGGERIDGYTF
>TRBV12-3/TRBV12-4|TRBD1|16|many|TRBJ2-6
TGTGCCAGCAGTTTAACAGGGGGCGCTGGGGCCAACGTCCTGACTTTC
CASSLTGGAGANVLTF
>TRBV18|-|13|-|TRBJ1-1
TGTGCCAGCTCACCACGAGCTTCAGGAGGAGCTTTCTTT
CASSPRASGGAFF
>TRBV12-3/TRBV12-4|TRBD1|15|many|TRBJ2-7
TGTGCCAGCAGCAGCACCGACAGGGCTGGCTACGAGCAGTACTTC
CASSSTDRAGYEQYF
>TRBV7-2|TRBD1|16|few|TRBJ1-5
TGTGCCAGCAGCTTTACAGGGGGAGGAAGCAATCAGCCCCAGCATTTT
CASSFTGGGSNQPQHF
>TRBV20-1|TRBD2|15|few|TRBJ2-3
TGCAGTGCTCGCCTAGCGGAGGAGGTAACAGATACGCAGTATTTT
CSARLAEEVTDTQYF
>TRBV2|TRBD1|16|few|TRBJ1-1
TGTGCCAGCAGTGAAGCCGGACAGGGGGTTAACACTGAAGCTTTCTTT
CASSEAGQGVNTEAFF
>TRBV6-2/TRBV6-3|-|13|-|TRBJ1-5
TGTGCCAGCGTTGGGACCCTGAGGGAGCCCCAGCATTTT
CASVGTLREPQHF
>TRBV10-3|-|18|-|TRBJ1-5
TGTGCCATCAGTGAGTCGGGAGGGGCAGGGGCCTTCAATCAGCCCCAGCATTTT
CAISESGGAGAFNQPQHF
>TRBV7-2|-|13|-|TRBJ2-5
TGTGCCAGCAGCTTAGACCCGGGGAAGACCCAGTACTTC
CASSLDPGKTQYF
>TRBV6-2/TRBV6-3|TRBD2|15|few|TRBJ2-1
TGTGCCAGCAGCCCTCCTCTAGCGGGTACTTATGAGCAGTTCTTC
CASSPPLAGTYEQFF
>TRBV29-1|TRBD1|12|-|TRBJ1-1
TGCAGCGTCGGGACAGTTATCGCTGAAGCTTTCTTT
CSVGTVIAEAFF
>TRBV28|TRBD1|15|-|TRBJ1-1
TGTGCCAGCAGCCGTGCGACAGGGGGAGGCACTGAAGCTTTCTTT
CASSRATGGGTEAFF